These 15 T cell receptor beta chains share one sample of origin, sequenced in a study of CDR3 diversity in severe acne. One entry per CDR3 protein results from TCRdb running MiXCR on the PCR reads. The top ten hold more than 9% of the sample, which has 79,000 or so distinct CDR3 sequences, under 55% seen once. Sequenced material: blood. All receptors derive from a male donor with severe acne vulgaris.

CDR3 nucleotides: TGCAGTGCCAGGTCTTATGTGCACACTCCCTACGAGCAGTACTTC. Translating it yields CSARSYVHTPYEQYF. The chain recombines TRBV20-1 with TRBJ2-7; D is unclear. The V end lost 6 bases, the J end lost 2 bases, and 20 bases lay between the germline ends. The CDR3 runs to 15 residues. In germline, CDR1 is DFQATT, CDR2 SNEGSKA (reference sequence).

In this sample, this clonotype turned up many times. This chain joins TRBV6-1 and TRBJ2-7; TRBD1 matches at 7 bases. The CDR3 loop spans 14 amino acids. Germline assignment: CDR1 MNHNS and CDR2 SASEGT. Germline trimming cut 5 bases from V and 0 bases from J; bases unmatched to any gene: 4. The CDR3 protein is CASSRDSSSYEQYV. The CDR3 nucleotides are TGTGCCAGCAGTCGGGACAGTAGCTCCTACGAGCAGTACGTC.

This clonotype was seen at least ten times. This chain links TRBV20-1 with TRBJ1-2; D is undetermined. Germline values: CDR1 DFQATT, CDR2 SNEGSKA (reference sequence). The V end was cut by 3 bases, the J end by 2 bases, with 13 bases between. The CDR3 totals 14 residues. The CDR3 sequence is CSASDWRNNYGYTF. The CDR3 bases are TGCAGTGCTAGCGACTGGCGGAACAACTATGGCTACACCTTC.

Regarding this clonotype: One end of the junction fails to match germline, which may point to a read error. CDR3 sequence (DNA): TGTGCCAGCAGCGTCGGGTCTAGCGGGAGTAAATTACACTTC. It specifies CASSVGSSGSKLHF. V usage is TRBV9 and J usage is TRBJ2-7; 10 nucleotides agree with TRBD2. Germline values: CDR1 SGDLS, CDR2 YYNGEE. This CDR3 is built from 14 residues.

This chain joins TRBV15 and TRBJ2-2; D is uncertain. Trimming took off 0 bases at V and 6 bases at J, with 20 bases between the two ends. CDR1 and CDR2 from the germline V gene are LNHNV and YYDKDF (reference sequence). The CDR3 runs to 18 residues. The CDR3 here is CATSRDLRVRFSAGELFF. The CDR3 region has the DNA TGTGCCACCAGCAGAGATTTGCGAGTACGATTTTCGGCCGGGGAGCTGTTTTTT.

Here the CDR3 DNA reads TGCAGTGCTAGGGGACTAGCGGGAGTCAATGAGCAGTTCTTC. It encodes CSARGLAGVNEQFF. This sequence joins TRBV20-1 and TRBJ2-5, with 14 bases lining up with TRBD2. The J call may be wrong; the DNA end is better matched by TRBJ2-1. CDR3 size: 14 residues. Looked up from germline, CDR1 is DFQATT and CDR2 is SNEGSKA (reference sequence).

The J gene is TRBJ2-3, the V gene TRBV4-1; D not resolved. This CDR3 contains 18 residues. Germline lookup yields CDR1 MGHRA and CDR2 YSYEKL. V was clipped by 0 bases and J by 2 bases, with 18 bases between them. CDR3 in amino acids: CASSQEKVLAGSTDTQYF. DNA for the CDR3: TGCGCCAGCAGCCAAGAAAAGGTATTAGCCGGCTCCACAGATACGCAGTATTTT.

The chain has TRBV14 and TRBJ2-2; unclear D gene. Germline V lookup: CDR1 SGHDN, CDR2 FVKESK. This CDR3 contains 12 residues. V shed 10 bases and J shed 4 bases, with 10 bases lying between them. CDR3 coding DNA: TGTGCCACTCCTTTGAGCACCGGGGAGCTGTTTTTT. Translated: CATPLSTGELFF.

The V and J genes are TRBV29-1 and TRBJ2-7, with 8 bases lining up with TRBD1. Germline V gene lookup returns CDR1 SQVTM and CDR2 ANQGSEA. Unmatched junction bases numbered 13, after V lost 6 bases and J lost 3 bases. CDR3 length: 15 residues. The CDR3 DNA reads as TGCAGCGTGTCCCGTTCAACAGGGGGATACTACGAGCAGTACTTC. Translation gives CSVSRSTGGYYEQYF.

Comments on this clonotype: This is likely a read error, given that the CDR3 carries no conserved phenylalanine or tryptophan at its end. Because the CDR3's place on the DNA is in doubt, the DNA is left out and the CDR3 is given as listed by TCRdb. This rearrangement joins TRBV6-6 to TRBJ2-1; the table's TRBD2 call for D was not verified on the DNA. The CDR3 region is 17 residues in length, termini included. Germline CDR1 reads MNHNY; CDR2 reads SVGAGI (reference sequence). The CDR3 reads CANSWLAGEDSYNELFL.

By share, this clonotype counts as medium-sized. This chain joins TRBV20-1 and TRBJ2-7; 11 bases agree with TRBD1. The CDR3 spans 13 residues. In germline, CDR1 is DFQATT, CDR2 SNEGSKA (reference sequence). With V trimmed by 3 bases and J by 8 bases, 6 bases remained unmatched. CDR3 bases: TGCAGTGCTAGTTGGGACAGGGGGGAAAAGCAGTACTTC. It is translated as CSASWDRGEKQYF.

This clonotype was seen many times. The rearrangement links TRBV4-2 to TRBJ2-3, with D tentatively TRBD1 (6 bases). The V end was cut by 0 bases, the J end by 5 bases, with 15 bases between. This CDR3 comprises 16 residues. Per the germline V gene, CDR1 is LGHNA and CDR2 is YNFKEQ. CDR3 amino acids: CASSQDQGRGRDTQYF. CDR3 DNA: TGTGCCAGCAGCCAAGATCAAGGCAGGGGAAGAGATACGCAGTATTTT.

The V and J genes are TRBV11-2 and TRBJ2-1; TRBD2 matches 14 bases. Germline CDR1 reads SGHAT; CDR2 reads FQNNGV. The CDR3 is 13 residues long. V was clipped by 5 bases and J by 14 bases; unmatched bases: 5. The CDR3 DNA sequence: TGTGCCAGCAGCGAGGGACTAGCGGGAGTCAAGTTCTTC. Translation: CASSEGLAGVKFF.

V and J are TRBV10-3 and TRBJ2-5, with 7 bases matching TRBD1. With V trimmed by 8 bases and J by 5 bases, 17 bases remained unmatched. CDR3 length equals 16 residues. Germline assignment: CDR1 ENHRY and CDR2 SYGVKD. CDR3 DNA: TGTGCCATCCCCTCCCGTACAGGGGAACGGCGGGAGACCCAGTACTTC. The encoded protein is CAIPSRTGERRETQYF.

The rearrangement links TRBV2 to TRBJ1-5, with D unresolved. The CDR3 runs to 13 residues. Germline loops: CDR1 SNHLY, CDR2 FYNNEI. V lost 3 bases and J 7 bases, leaving 10 bases between the germline ends. This CDR3 reads CASSDYKGQPQHF. CDR3 nucleotides: TGTGCCAGCAGTGACTATAAGGGCCAGCCCCAGCATTTT.